The source of this T cell receptor beta chain is a study of T cells after yellow fever vaccination. This clonotype was picked up many times. TCRdb redid the calling of the 5' RACE reads with MiXCR, one entry per CDR3 protein. The sample includes hundreds of thousands of distinct CDR3 sequences, just over 20% seen only once; the top ten take about a sixth. This sample comprised PBMCs, obtained approximately 20 days after the first yellow fever vaccination. This receptor was identified in a young man who received the YFV17D yellow fever vaccine.

Here the CDR3 reads CASSGGQGAGDTQYF. CDR3 coding DNA: TGCGCCAGCAGCGGGGGACAGGGGGCCGGAGATACGCAGTATTTT. The chain carries TRBV5-1 and TRBJ2-3, with TRBD1 matching over 12 bases. This CDR3 comprises 15 residues. J gave up 5 bases and V 4 bases, and 5 bases lay outside the gene matches. CDR1 is SGHRS, CDR2 YFSETQ, per germline.